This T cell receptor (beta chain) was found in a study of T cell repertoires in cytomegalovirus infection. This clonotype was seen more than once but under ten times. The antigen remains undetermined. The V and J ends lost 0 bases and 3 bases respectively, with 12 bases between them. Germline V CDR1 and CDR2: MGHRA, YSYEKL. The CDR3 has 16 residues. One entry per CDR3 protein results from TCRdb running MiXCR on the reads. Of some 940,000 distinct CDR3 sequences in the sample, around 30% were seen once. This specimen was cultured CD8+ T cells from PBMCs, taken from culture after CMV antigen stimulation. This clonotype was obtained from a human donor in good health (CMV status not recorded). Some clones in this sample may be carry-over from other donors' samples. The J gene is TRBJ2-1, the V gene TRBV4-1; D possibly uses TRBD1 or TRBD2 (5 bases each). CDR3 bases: TGCGCCAGCAGCCAAGATCCAGGGACGTTCTACAATGAGCAGTTCTTC. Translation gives CASSQDPGTFYNEQFF.